The 27 T cell receptor beta chains given below trace back to one sample, sequenced in a study of T-cell reconstitution after alpha-beta-depleted transplantation in children. TCRbeta library preparation incorporated unique molecular identifiers. A single record per CDR3 protein comes from TCRdb applying MiXCR to the PCR reads. The sample lists about 130,000 distinct CDR3 sequences, around a tenth occurring once. The sample was PBMCs, mostly from graft donor cells, taken 180 days after TCRalphabeta/CD19-depleted stem cell transplant. These receptors were collected from a girl less than two years old who had a stem cell transplant for combined immunodeficiency, so the T cells may come from the graft donor.

This clonotype was seen a few times. The CDR3 reads CASSLLGTLGQYF. The CDR3 DNA follows: TGTGCCAGCAGCCTACTCGGGACTTTAGGGCAGTACTTC. The V call is TRBV7-2, the J call TRBJ2-7; D perhaps matches TRBD2 (6 bases). With 5 bases removed from V and 9 bases from J, the gap between germline ends came to 17 bases. Germline V gene sequence: CDR1 SGHTA, CDR2 FQGNSA. The CDR3 has 13 residues.

This clonotype was seen many times. The chain has TRBV12-3 or TRBV12-4 and TRBJ2-3; possible D gene TRBD2, 6 bases. Trimming shortened V by 7 bases and J by 6 bases, and 20 bases separated the two germline ends. The CDR3 is made up of 15 amino acids. The DNA of the CDR3 is TGTGCCAGCAAGGCCTGGGACTTGGGGAGTGATACGCAGTATTTT. This sequence encodes CASKAWDLGSDTQYF.

The chain links TRBV20-1 to TRBJ2-3; the match to TRBD1 covers 8 bases. The CDR3 length is 17 residues. Trimming took 6 bases from V and 3 from J; bases not matched to a gene: 17. Germline CDR1 and CDR2: DFQATT and SNEGSKA (reference sequence). The CDR3 loop reads CSAPPLGQGIFTDTQYF. The CDR3, as DNA: TGCAGTGCCCCCCCGTTAGGACAGGGAATATTTACAGATACGCAGTATTTT.

The chain has TRBV12-3 or TRBV12-4 and TRBJ2-3, with TRBD1 matching 7 bases. The V gene end was trimmed by 4 bases and the J gene end by 3 bases; junction bases not matched to a gene: 4. The CDR3 runs to 14 residues. For the CDR3, the DNA is TGTGCCAGCAGTTGGACAGGAAGGACAGATACGCAGTATTTT. Residues: CASSWTGRTDTQYF.

This clonotype has a handful of counts. This chain joins TRBV20-1 and TRBJ1-2; D is perhaps TRBD1 (6 bases). V was trimmed by 0 bases and J by 6 bases, leaving 11 bases between them. From germline, CDR1 is DFQATT and CDR2 SNEGSKA (reference sequence). The CDR3 is 13 residues long. This CDR3 reads CSARDPGADGYTF. In nucleotides, the CDR3 is TGCAGTGCTAGAGACCCGGGGGCAGATGGCTACACCTTC.

The genes are TRBV7-9 and TRBJ1-1; unclear D gene. The V gene's germline CDR1 is SEHNR and CDR2 FQNEAQ (reference sequence). CDR3 length equals 15 residues. V dropped 2 bases and J dropped 2 bases, with 12 bases sitting between them. The CDR3 sequence is CASSLLTRPNTEAFF. DNA for the CDR3: TGTGCCAGCAGCTTACTCACAAGACCTAACACTGAAGCTTTCTTT.

Here the CDR3 DNA reads TGCAGTGCTAGCTTCGGCAGCACAGATACGCAGTATTTT. It is translated as CSASFGSTDTQYF. V and J are TRBV20-1 and TRBJ2-3; D is uncertain. The length of the CDR3 is 13 residues. Germline V gene data show CDR1 as DFQATT and CDR2 as SNEGSKA (reference sequence). The V gene lost 3 bases and the J gene lost 0 bases, with 7 bases spanning the gap.

This clonotype has just a few counts. The chain couples TRBV12-3 or TRBV12-4 to TRBJ2-1; 11 bases match TRBD2. The J segment lost 2 bases and the V segment lost 5 bases, leaving 8 bases of the junction unmatched. The CDR3 covers 17 residues. CDR3 sequence (DNA): TGTGCCAGCAGTCCCATAGCGGGAGGGCCCCCCTACAATGAGCAGTTCTTC. Translating gives CASSPIAGGPPYNEQFF.

This clonotype has more than one count but fewer than ten. The chain employs TRBV6-2 or TRBV6-3 and TRBJ2-2, with D unclear. CDR3 length: 15 amino acids. The germline V gene has CDR1 MNHEY and CDR2 SVGEGT. Between the trimmed V and J ends, which lost 7 bases and 0 bases, there was a span of 12 bases. The CDR3 coding sequence is TGTGCCAGCAAGGTAGGCGGCCCGAACACCGGGGAGCTGTTTTTT. Its translation is CASKVGGPNTGELFF.

This clonotype was counted ten times or more. The genes are TRBV5-1 and TRBJ2-3; TRBD1 aligns across 11 bases. The CDR3 contains 14 residues. Trimming cost V 3 bases and J 5 bases; bases outside gene matches: 2. Germline V lookup: CDR1 SGHRS, CDR2 YFSETQ. The CDR3 coding sequence is TGCGCCAGCAGCTGGACAGGGGGCGGAGATACGCAGTATTTT. Translation: CASSWTGGGDTQYF. Complete variable domain (other parts from reference TRBV5-1 and TRBJ2-3): KAGVTQTPRYLIKTRGQQVTLSCSPISGHRSVSWYQQTPGQGLQFLFEYFSETQRNKGNFPGRFSGRQFSNSRSEMNVSTLELGDSALYLCASSWTGGGDTQYFGPGTRLTVL.

This sequence joins TRBV5-1 and TRBJ2-5; 7 bases fit TRBD1. The CDR3 spans 15 residues. V lost 0 bases to trimming and J lost 3 bases; unmatched junction nucleotides: 5. From germline, CDR1 is SGHRS and CDR2 YFSETQ. CDR3 bases: TGCGCCAGCAGCTTGGGAACAGGGGAGAAAGAGACCCAGTACTTC. This codes for CASSLGTGEKETQYF.

In this sample, this clonotype turned up a few times. V is TRBV6-1 and J is TRBJ2-2; 9 bases map to TRBD1. From germline, CDR1 is MNHNS and CDR2 SASEGT. The CDR3 is 15 amino acids. J was trimmed by 1 base and V by 11 bases; bases with no gene match: 8. The CDR3 here is CAAGTGRLNTGELFF. The CDR3 nucleotides read TGTGCCGCCGGGACAGGGCGGTTGAACACCGGGGAGCTGTTTTTT.

This clonotype was picked up a small number of times. The chain is built from TRBV24-1 and TRBJ2-1, with TRBD2 as a possible D gene (5 bases). This CDR3 has 15 amino acids. Germline V lookup: CDR1 KGHDR, CDR2 SFDVKD. The V end was cut by 1 base, the J end by 7 bases, with 13 bases between. CDR3 sequence (DNA): TGTGCCACCAGTGATTTTGGACTCTCCTGGAATGAGCAGTTCTTC. This translates into CATSDFGLSWNEQFF.

V usage is TRBV10-3 and J usage is TRBJ2-3; D call uncertain. This CDR3 has 15 amino acids. Trimming took 0 bases from V and 1 from J, leaving 8 bases between them. CDR1 and CDR2 (germline): ENHRY, SYGVKD. CDR3 amino acids: CAISESGHRTDTQYF. As DNA, the CDR3 is TGTGCCATCAGTGAGTCCGGGCATCGCACAGATACGCAGTATTTT.

This clonotype was seen repeatedly, ten times or more. The chain carries TRBV20-1 and TRBJ2-5; D is unclear. V shed 0 bases and J shed 5 bases, with 13 bases lying between them. Germline V lookup: CDR1 DFQATT, CDR2 SNEGSKA (reference sequence). The length of the CDR3 is 14 residues. For the CDR3, the DNA is TGCAGTGCTAGAGATCGTCAGGCTTGGGAGACCCAGTACTTC. Translated: CSARDRQAWETQYF.

This clonotype was counted many times. This chain joins TRBV20-1 and TRBJ2-7; TRBD1 is a possible D gene (6 bases). V dropped 6 bases and J dropped 7 bases, with 13 bases sitting between them. The CDR3 is 11 residues long. Germline V gives CDR1 DFQATT, CDR2 SNEGSKA (reference sequence). CDR3 protein: CSAMGHSEQYF. DNA for the CDR3: TGCAGTGCCATGGGACACTCGGAGCAGTACTTC.

The V gene is TRBV30, the J gene TRBJ1-1; TRBD1 aligns across 10 bases. J was trimmed by 5 bases and V by 4 bases; bases with no gene match: 4. The CDR3 extends over 13 amino acids. Germline V CDR1 and CDR2: GTSNPN, SVGIG (reference sequence). The CDR3 sequence is CAWMGQGKTEAFF. The CDR3 DNA follows: TGTGCCTGGATGGGACAGGGGAAAACTGAAGCTTTCTTT.

The J gene is TRBJ2-3, the V gene TRBV12-3 or TRBV12-4; 15 bases are shared with TRBD2. Unmatched junction bases numbered 8, after V lost 6 bases and J lost 1 base. The CDR3 sequence is 18 residues long. This CDR3 reads CASRPGLAGGRGTDTQYF. In DNA, the CDR3 is TGTGCCAGCAGACCGGGACTAGCGGGAGGAAGAGGCACAGATACGCAGTATTTT.

This clonotype occurred a few times. This chain uses TRBV7-2 with TRBJ2-2; TRBD2 is a possible D gene (7 bases). Germline loops: CDR1 SGHTA, CDR2 FQGNSA. The CDR3 totals 16 residues. Trimming cost V 4 bases and J 2 bases, with 14 bases left between them. CDR3 in amino acids: CASSSRGGGNTGELFF. DNA for the CDR3: TGTGCCAGCAGCTCCCGAGGGGGGGGAAACACCGGGGAGCTGTTTTTT.

This clonotype was seen repeatedly, ten times or more. This chain uses TRBV7-2 with TRBJ2-7; weak D call: TRBD2 (5 bases). Germline loops: CDR1 SGHTA, CDR2 FQGNSA. The V and J ends lost 0 bases and 7 bases respectively, with 13 bases between them. The CDR3 is made up of 14 amino acids. In DNA, the CDR3 is TGTGCCAGCAGCTTAGCGGCTCCCTCGGGGGAGCAGTACTTC. It translates to CASSLAAPSGEQYF.

In its sample, this clonotype was seen many times. This chain links TRBV27 with TRBJ2-1; 7 nucleotides agree with TRBD2. Germline trimming cut 3 bases from V and 5 bases from J; bases unmatched to any gene: 13. Germline V gives CDR1 MNHEY, CDR2 SMNVEV (reference sequence). This CDR3 has 17 residues. Written as DNA, the CDR3 is TGTGCCAGCAGTTTCCGCCTAGGTGCGGGAGCTCACAATGAGCAGTTCTTC. As protein: CASSFRLGAGAHNEQFF.

The table lists this clonotype with a few counts. The V and J genes are TRBV12-3 or TRBV12-4 and TRBJ2-1; 8 nucleotides agree with TRBD2. The CDR3 sequence is 12 residues long. The V segment lost 6 bases and the J segment 15 bases; nucleotides outside the gene matches: 10. This chain's CDR3 is CASRSGTRVRFF. For the CDR3, the DNA is TGTGCCAGCAGGAGCGGGACTAGGGTTCGGTTCTTC.

In this sample, this clonotype turned up a few times. This chain links TRBV27 with TRBJ2-7, with a tentative D call TRBD1 (6 bases). Germline loops: CDR1 MNHEY, CDR2 SMNVEV (reference sequence). V was cut by 6 bases and J by 3 bases, with 15 bases left in between. The CDR3 runs 14 residues. In DNA, the CDR3 is TGTGCCAGCAGCCCCACAGGGCTTGTCTACGAGCAGTACTTC. Translated: CASSPTGLVYEQYF.

In this sample, this clonotype turned up a few times. V is TRBV27 and J is TRBJ2-7; the match to TRBD1 covers 7 bases. This CDR3 spans 14 amino acids. Unmatched junction bases numbered 3, after V lost 2 bases and J lost 2 bases. Germline V lookup: CDR1 MNHEY, CDR2 SMNVEV (reference sequence). The CDR3 bases are TGTGCCAGCAGTTTAGTGGACAGGACCTACGAGCAGTACTTC. Protein: CASSLVDRTYEQYF.

The chain recombines TRBV11-2 with TRBJ2-1; 8 bases agree with TRBD2. This CDR3 is built from 18 residues. The germline V gene has CDR1 SGHAT and CDR2 FQNNGV. V lost 1 base, J lost 2 bases, and 10 bases stayed unmatched. Here the CDR3 reads CASSLGGGQTAPYNEQFF. CDR3 bases: TGTGCCAGCAGCTTAGGCGGGGGGCAAACAGCCCCCTACAATGAGCAGTTCTTC.

In this sample, this clonotype turned up many times. The chain combines TRBV5-1 with TRBJ2-4, with 7 nucleotides matching TRBD1. The germline V gene has CDR1 SGHRS and CDR2 YFSETQ. With V trimmed by 0 bases and J by 6 bases, 0 bases remained unmatched. The CDR3 is 13 residues long. The DNA of the CDR3 is TGCGCCAGCAGCTTGGGACAGGGAAACATTCAGTACTTC. This codes for CASSLGQGNIQYF. The whole variable domain, remainder taken from reference TRBV5-1 and TRBJ2-4, is KAGVTQTPRYLIKTRGQQVTLSCSPISGHRSVSWYQQTPGQGLQFLFEYFSETQRNKGNFPGRFSGRQFSNSRSEMNVSTLELGDSALYLCASSLGQGNIQYFGAGTRLSVL.

Concerning this clonotype: It may be a read error: a sequence one base away is much more abundant. The chain joins TRBV29-1 to TRBJ2-7; D is possibly TRBD1 or TRBD2 (5 bases each). This CDR3 spans 13 amino acids. CDR1 and CDR2 from the germline V gene are SQVTM and ANQGSEA. DNA for the CDR3: TGCGGCGTGACCCTCGGGGCATCCTACGAGCAGTACTTC. It is translated as CGVTLGASYEQYF.